The clone carrying this T cell receptor beta chain turned up a few times. Here immunoSEQ multiplex PCR was the method, and the copy in TCRdb shows in-frame clones only, minus some. The table includes about 9,100 clones, around 66% detected once. The data stem from a study of sequential checkpoint blockade in melanoma. Overall study: First-line arms were nivolumab then ipilimumab, or the reverse, randomized 1:1. Maintenance nivolumab came after either treatment sequence.

Described treatment: randomized to nivolumab then ipilimumab (arm A) or the reverse (arm B). Patients had received no earlier DNA-damaging chemotherapy. Live CD3+CD8+ CD19− CD56− cells were sorted from PBMCs. The clonotype originates from a human donor with melanoma. Here the sequenced sample was CD8+ T cells sorted from blood (inferred from file names), taken from a patient given nivolumab and ipilimumab in sequence.

The CDR3 coding sequence is TGCAGCGTTGGCGGTGCCTACGAGCAGTACTTC. This codes for CSVGGAYEQYF. The chain has TRBV29-1 and TRBJ2-7; D is unresolved. Trimming removed 4 bases from V and 2 bases from J, with 6 bases in between. The CDR3 spans 11 residues. The germline V gene has CDR1 SQVTM and CDR2 ANQGSEA.